A single sample gave rise to the 26 T cell receptor beta chains below, sequenced in a study of blood T cells in healthy people across ages. Next came a second PCR, run for about 6 to 12 cycles, which used a sample-barcoded 5' primer along with a J-beta primer mix. TCRdb called the 5' RACE reads again in MiXCR, with one record for every CDR3 protein. The repertoire includes 1.5 million to 2 million distinct CDR3 sequences, roughly 49% of them detected once, and 2% to 2.5% sits in the top ten. The sequencing sample was made of blood. These receptors came from a woman aged 40 to 55 in good health.

This clonotype was counted between two and nine times. For the CDR3, the DNA is TGCAGTGCTAAGGCGGGGACAGCCCAAGAGACCCAGTACTTC. This sequence encodes CSAKAGTAQETQYF. The V call is TRBV20-1, the J call TRBJ2-5; the D gene is possibly TRBD1 (7 bases). The V and J ends lost 4 bases and 1 base respectively, with 13 bases between them. Germline values: CDR1 DFQATT, CDR2 SNEGSKA (reference sequence). CDR3 length equals 14 residues.

This chain joins TRBV27 and TRBJ2-3; no reliable D call. V gave up 10 bases and J gave up 4 bases, with 12 bases separating them. Germline CDR1 and CDR2: MNHEY and SMNVEV (reference sequence). The CDR3 length is 12 residues. The CDR3 region has the DNA TGTGCCACCCTAAAATATCCAGATACGCAGTATTTT. This codes for CATLKYPDTQYF.

The V call is TRBV7-3, the J call TRBJ2-7, with D uncertain. TRBJ2-5 matches the DNA end more closely, so the J call is doubtful. Per the germline V gene, CDR1 is SGHTA and CDR2 is FQGTGA. This CDR3 is built from 13 residues. CDR3 residues: CASSRRALETQYF. The CDR3 DNA sequence: TGTGCCAGCAGCCGTAGAGCGTTGGAGACCCAGTACTTC.

The chain joins TRBV29-1 to TRBJ1-4; no definite D call. Germline V gene sequence: CDR1 SQVTM, CDR2 ANQGSEA. V lost 7 bases, J lost 2 bases, and 11 bases lay in between. The CDR3 covers 13 residues. Written as DNA, the CDR3 is TGCAGCGGAGAGTTGGGGACTAATGAAAAACTGTTTTTT. Protein product: CSGELGTNEKLFF.

The rearrangement joins TRBV27 to TRBJ2-7, with D tentatively TRBD1 or TRBD2 (6 bases each). Trimming pared 7 bases from V and 2 bases from J, leaving 15 bases between. From germline, CDR1 is MNHEY and CDR2 SMNVEV (reference sequence). The CDR3 is 14 residues long. CDR3 in amino acids: CASTTIRGAYEQYF. The CDR3 DNA is TGTGCCAGCACCACTATAAGGGGGGCCTACGAGCAGTACTTC.

The genes are TRBV12-5 and TRBJ2-5; 9 nucleotides align to TRBD1. CDR1 and CDR2 from the germline V gene are LGHNT and FRNRAP. Trimming took 6 bases from V and 4 from J; bases not matched to a gene: 6. This CDR3 has 14 residues. CDR3 loop: CASGSGTGRETQYF. The CDR3 DNA reads TGTGCTAGTGGGTCCGGGACAGGGAGAGAGACCCAGTACTTC.

This clonotype was counted a few times. The chain employs TRBV21-1 and TRBJ1-2; the tabulated D call, TRBD1, remains unverified against the DNA. TRBV21-1 is a recognized pseudogene. The CDR3 covers 15 residues. CDR3 amino acids: CASSKSRGGLNGYTF. CDR3 in DNA: TGTGCCAGCAGCAAATCAAGGGGGGGCTTGAATGGCTACACCTTC.

The gene calls are TRBV21-1 and TRBJ2-4. TRBV21-1 is termed a pseudogene. The CDR3 is 16 residues long. Here the CDR3 DNA reads TGTGCCAGCAGCAAACAGATCTCTGTAGCCAAAAACATTCAGTACTTC. Translation: CASSKQISVAKNIQYF.

This clonotype was found a few times. The genes are TRBV5-1 and TRBJ1-2, with TRBD1 as a possible D gene (6 bases). The CDR3 extends over 13 amino acids. V was pared by 2 bases and J by 7 bases, with 12 bases between. The germline V gene encodes CDR1 SGHRS and CDR2 YFSETQ. CDR3 sequence: CASSLQGGTGYTF. The DNA of the CDR3 is TGCGCCAGCAGCTTACAGGGAGGGACTGGCTACACCTTC.

The rearrangement links TRBV29-1 to TRBJ2-7; D ambiguous. Germline V gene data show CDR1 as SQVTM and CDR2 as ANQGSEA. The germline V and J ends were trimmed by 6 bases and 1 base, with 16 bases remaining between them. The CDR3 length is 14 residues. Here the CDR3 reads CSVNLSDRSYEQYF. The CDR3 DNA reads TGCAGCGTGAATCTATCGGACCGATCCTACGAGCAGTACTTC.

The chain links TRBV28 to TRBJ2-2; D is possibly TRBD1 (5 bases). Germline V lookup: CDR1 MDHEN, CDR2 SYDVKM. The V and J ends lost 2 bases and 4 bases respectively, with 14 bases between them. There are 16 residues in the CDR3. As DNA, the CDR3 is TGTGCCAGCAGTTTAGGTAGGGGATGGACCACCGGGGAGCTGTTTTTT. Protein product: CASSLGRGWTTGELFF.

This clonotype was observed a single time. The rearrangement joins TRBV6-5 to TRBJ2-5; D not resolved. CDR3 length: 13 residues. V was pared by 6 bases and J by 5 bases, with 13 bases between. The V gene's germline CDR1 is MNHEY and CDR2 SVGAGI. CDR3 amino acids: CASSPLRRETQYF. The CDR3 DNA follows: TGTGCCAGCAGCCCCCTCAGGCGGGAGACCCAGTACTTC.

The rearrangement uses TRBV9 and TRBJ2-3, with D unresolved. CDR3 size: 15 residues. V lost 0 bases to trimming and J lost 4 bases, with 12 bases between them. CDR1 is SGDLS, CDR2 YYNGEE, per germline. The CDR3: CASSVVGWSSDTQYF. The CDR3 nucleotides are TGTGCCAGCAGCGTAGTGGGGTGGTCCTCAGATACGCAGTATTTT.

This clonotype has just a few counts. This sequence joins TRBV28 and TRBJ2-7; D gene ambiguous. The CDR3 consists of 17 residues. The V gene's germline CDR1 is MDHEN and CDR2 SYDVKM. V lost 4 bases, J lost 2 bases, and 21 bases lay in between. CDR3 residues: CASSSPLELGRPYEQYF. In nucleotides, the CDR3 is TGTGCCAGCAGTTCGCCCCTGGAATTAGGACGGCCCTACGAGCAGTACTTC.

The CDR3 sequence: CASSHISGGTNEQFF. The DNA for the CDR3 is TGCGCCAGCAGCCATATTAGCGGGGGGACCAATGAGCAGTTCTTC. V and J are TRBV4-1 and TRBJ2-1; 10 bases are a match to TRBD2. The V gene's germline CDR1 is MGHRA and CDR2 YSYEKL. The trim removed 3 bases at V and 6 bases at J, leaving 5 bases unmatched. The CDR3 extends over 15 amino acids.

This CDR3 is CASSYFTSQETQYF. CDR3 nucleotide sequence: TGTGCCAGCAGTTATTTTACAAGCCAAGAGACCCAGTACTTC. The chain is built from TRBV6-5 and TRBJ2-5, with no clear D. The CDR3 length is 14 residues. Germline values: CDR1 MNHEY, CDR2 SVGAGI. Between the trimmed V and J ends, which lost 3 bases and 1 base, there was a span of 9 bases.

The rearrangement joins TRBV11-2 to TRBJ1-2; D might be TRBD1 (5 bases). The germline CDR1 and CDR2 sequences are SGHAT and FQNNGV. The germline V and J ends were trimmed by 0 bases and 2 bases, with 13 bases remaining between them. The CDR3 loop spans 16 amino acids. The CDR3 protein is CASSLDPHSGNYGYTF. CDR3 DNA: TGTGCCAGCAGCTTAGATCCCCATTCAGGGAACTATGGCTACACCTTC.

The chain has TRBV27 and TRBJ1-5, with D unresolved. Germline V lookup: CDR1 MNHEY, CDR2 SMNVEV (reference sequence). Trimming took off 5 bases at V and 6 bases at J, with 20 bases between the two ends. The CDR3 has 16 residues. CDR3 loop: CASSQLTSGVGQPQHF. As DNA, the CDR3 is TGTGCCAGCAGTCAACTGACCTCCGGCGTGGGTCAGCCCCAGCATTTT.

The chain joins TRBV6-1 to TRBJ2-4; D unclear. Judging by the DNA end, TRBJ2-7 fits better; the J call may be wrong. The germline V gene encodes CDR1 MNHNS and CDR2 SASEGT. The CDR3 totals 15 residues. CDR3: CASSESRTRIYEQYF. In DNA form, the CDR3 reads TGTGCCAGCAGTGAATCACGGACCAGAATCTACGAGCAGTACTTC.

This clonotype has ten or more counts. The chain couples TRBV11-2 to TRBJ1-2; D remains unclear. CDR1 is SGHAT and CDR2 is FQNNGV in the germline V gene. The CDR3 has 16 amino acids. V was pared by 0 bases and J by 6 bases, with 17 bases between. The CDR3 DNA sequence: TGTGCCAGCAGCTTAGATGCAGGAGCCACATCTGATGGCTACACCTTC. It yields the protein CASSLDAGATSDGYTF.

This clonotype was picked up one time. Mismatch with germline at one junction end may stem from a read error. The V gene is TRBV20-1, the J gene TRBJ1-2, with D unclear. The CDR3 extends over 14 amino acids. Looked up from germline, CDR1 is DFQATT and CDR2 is SNEGSKA (reference sequence). CDR3 region: CGAPNRPVNYGYTF. CDR3 nucleotide sequence: TGCGGTGCTCCGAATAGGCCAGTTAACTATGGCTACACCTTC.

The genes are TRBV7-6 and TRBJ2-1, with D possibly called TRBD1 or TRBD2 (5 bases each). This CDR3 has 14 amino acids. Germline CDR1 SGHVS, CDR2 FNYEAQ. The ends were cut back, 11 bases at V and 8 bases at J, with 22 bases in the middle. The CDR3 protein is CASQHGANRDEQFF. The CDR3 DNA sequence: TGTGCCTCTCAGCACGGGGCCAATCGCGATGAGCAGTTCTTC.

The rearrangement joins TRBV10-3 to TRBJ1-1; TRBD1 agrees at 8 bases. The CDR3 has 15 amino acids. After removal of 4 bases from V and 4 bases from J, the junction contained 8 bases not matched to a gene. CDR1 is ENHRY, CDR2 SYGVKD, per germline. The CDR3 protein is CAISAWQGAVTEAFF. CDR3 nucleotide sequence: TGTGCCATCAGTGCTTGGCAGGGGGCGGTCACTGAAGCTTTCTTT.

The rearrangement joins TRBV7-9 to TRBJ2-3; D call uncertain. V lost 7 bases, J lost 0 bases, and 11 bases lay in between. The CDR3 has 14 residues. The germline V gene encodes CDR1 SEHNR and CDR2 FQNEAQ (reference sequence). This chain's CDR3 is CASNGRGSTDTQYF. Written as DNA, the CDR3 is TGTGCCAGCAATGGGCGCGGTAGCACAGATACGCAGTATTTT. Filled out from reference TRBV7-9 and TRBJ2-3, the complete variable domain reads DTGVSQNPRHKITKRGQNVTFRCDPISEHNRLYWYRQTLGQGPEFLTYFQNEAQLEKSRLLSDRFSAERPKGSFSTLEIQRTEQGDSAMYLCASNGRGSTDTQYFGPGTRLTVL.

The J gene is TRBJ2-3, the V gene TRBV25-1; D is perhaps TRBD2 (6 bases). Per the germline V gene, CDR1 is MGHDK and CDR2 is SYGVNS. With 1 base removed from V and 2 bases from J, the gap between germline ends came to 13 bases. The CDR3 consists of 16 residues. The CDR3 bases are TGTGCCAGCAGTGAATTTGAATGGGAGGACACAGATACGCAGTATTTT. Translating it yields CASSEFEWEDTDTQYF.

The rearrangement joins TRBV9 to TRBJ1-2; 9 positions match TRBD1. The CDR3 is made up of 14 amino acids. The junction had 9 bases not matched to a gene; V was cut back by 4 bases and J by 8 bases. CDR1 is SGDLS and CDR2 is YYNGEE in the germline V gene. As DNA, the CDR3 is TGTGCCAGCAGCCTACAACAGGGGGCGGGCGGCTACACCTTC. It yields the protein CASSLQQGAGGYTF. The whole variable domain, remainder taken from reference TRBV9 and TRBJ1-2, is DSGVTQTPKHLITATGQRVTLRCSPRSGDLSVYWYQQSLDQGLQFLIQYYNGEERAKGNILERFSAQQFPDLHSELNLSSLELGDSALYFCASSLQQGAGGYTFGSGTRLTVV.